Detailed here is one TCR beta chain. The antigen it binds to is not known. No much larger clonotype is one base removed from it; base qualities were not supplied. V ends up 1 base short and J 12 bases short, with an unmatched junction base count of 3. Measured from the cysteine to the phenylalanine, the CDR3 is 13 residues long. The kept DNA is CDR3 alone, 39 bases in frame from the first base. The CDR1 and CDR2 encoded by the germline V gene are SGHNT and YENEEA. The data are from a study of brain T cells in children with intractable seizures (dated by TCRdb to the early 2020s). Background for the entire study: Resected brain tissue from about 50 pediatric epilepsy surgery cases was first screened for immune gene transcripts using a NanoString immunology panel. Among the roughly 12 selected surgery cases, pre-surgery blood was additionally sequenced for eight, leaving four cases with brain tissue only. What the authors observed across the whole study: The patients' HCMV serostatus was not known, and viral specificity was inferred solely from CDR3 sequence similarity. Because sequencing depth was different between pre-surgery and post-surgery blood, clones absent from the pre-surgery sample may reflect undersampling.

What this sample's time point label stands for: blood from clinic visit 5 months post-surgery; TSC patient then seizure free. The surgery cases showing the highest brain T cell transcript signatures were chosen for TCR beta chain sequencing of brain tissue and, when available, of blood. Prior to surgery, the patients had been treated with at least one anti-epileptic drug. TCR-sequenced patients were children with drug-resistant epilepsy due to tuberous sclerosis complex, focal cortical dysplasia, Rasmussen encephalitis or hemimegalencephaly. The Monarch genomic DNA purification kit was used to extract bulk genomic DNA from unsorted brain tissue and from whole blood. TCR beta chain sequences were generated from genomic DNA using the immunoSEQ assay. Per the original workflow: CDR3 sequences that did not begin with the conserved framework cysteine at position 104 were removed by hand. To get clonality, the normalized Shannon's Diversity Index was subtracted from one, giving values from 0 (maximal diversity) to 1 (oligoclonal). Chi-squared comparison-of-proportions tests assessed whether the same CDR3 differed in frequency between samples, such as brain versus blood. Public clonotypes were identified by searching immuneACCESS, and similarity to known antiviral clonotypes was assessed with the VDJdb browser. TCRdb mirrors the immuneACCESS table, restricted to in-frame sequences. Some clones are absent from its copies; in checked studies, under half trace to an unresolved V gene, and the reason for the others is unknown. D and trimming were read from the DNA, whereas the V and J calls and clone size are those reported in that table. This sample holds about 340,000 clones; 93% were observed only once. Clones ranked in the top ten supply 5.5% to 6% of the sample.

The receptor was derived from a boy less than two years old with tuberous sclerosis and intractable seizures. The receptor chain draws on TRBV11-3 and TRBJ2-1, with 10 junctional bases fitting TRBD2. Sequenced here: peripheral blood, sampled roughly 5 months after surgery. The CDR3 region has the sequence CASSLAGLAVQFF. In nucleotide form, the sequence is TGTGCCAGCAGCTTAGCCGGACTAGCGGTGCAGTTCTTC.